This record concerns one TCR beta chain sequence. This specimen belongs to a study of cytomegalovirus exposure and HLA in healthy donors. Germline V gene data show CDR1 as SGHDT and CDR2 as YYEEEE. There are 15 residues in the CDR3. Trimming shortened V by 1 base and J by 2 bases, and 12 bases separated the two germline ends. Data came from immunoSEQ multiplex PCR; TCRdb stores just in-frame clones and leaves some out. The sample records 150,000 to 200,000 clones, about 89% being singletons. Sample: PBMCs. The chain recombines TRBV5-6 with TRBJ1-2, with a tentative D call TRBD1 (6 bases). This TCR came from a woman aged 18-29 years in good health and CMV-seropositive. CDR3 amino acids: CASSLPQGSNYGYTF. The DNA of the CDR3 is TGTGCCAGCAGCTTGCCCCAGGGGTCCAACTATGGCTACACCTTC.